These T cell receptor beta chains were read from a single sample in a study of cytomegalovirus exposure and HLA in healthy donors. Generated by immunoSEQ multiplex PCR, the TCRdb table keeps only in-frame clones and is missing some. The sample yields about 170,000 clones, roughly 80% seen once. Sequenced input: PBMCs. The source of these receptors is a woman in her late teens or twenties in good health and CMV-seropositive. The CDR3 runs from the conserved cysteine through the conserved F or W. A D gene is named only where the DNA matches it firmly. Clone sizes are given selectively: once, few, many, or a class where the clone is expanded.

length,V,D,J,size,CDR3,DNA
17,TRBV7-8,-,TRBJ2-7,-,CASSFPTGGTSSYEQYF,TGTGCCAGCAGCTTTCCGACAGGCGGAACGAGCTCCTACGAGCAGTACTTC
14,TRBV11-2,-,TRBJ1-5,-,CASSLGAANQPQHF,TGTGCCAGCAGCTTAGGGGCAGCCAATCAGCCCCAGCATTTT
14,TRBV13,-,TRBJ2-1,-,CASSDLGAYNEQFF,TGTGCCAGCAGCGACCTGGGAGCGTACAATGAGCAGTTCTTC
17,TRBV27,-,TRBJ1-6,few,CASSTLEGPRWDSPLHF,TGTGCCAGCAGTACGTTGGAGGGCCCCCGCTGGGATTCACCCCTCCACTTT
15,TRBV7-2,-,TRBJ1-1,-,CASSLVFWEFAEAFF,TGTGCCAGCAGCTTAGTCTTTTGGGAGTTCGCTGAAGCTTTCTTT
14,TRBV5-4,-,TRBJ2-3,-,CASSQDIATDTQYF,TGTGCCAGCAGCCAGGACATCGCAACAGATACGCAGTATTTT
15,TRBV10-3,-,TRBJ2-2,-,CAISDRGDESGELFF,TGTGCCATCAGTGACAGGGGGGATGAGAGCGGGGAGCTGTTTTTT
15,TRBV19,-,TRBJ1-4,once,CASSKGWQDNEKLFF,TGTGCCAGTAGTAAAGGTTGGCAGGATAATGAAAAACTGTTTTTT
16,TRBV11-2,TRBD2,TRBJ2-6,once,CAGRAGDASGANVLTF,TGTGCCGGGAGGGCAGGTGACGCCTCTGGGGCCAACGTCCTGACTTTC
13,TRBV2,-,TRBJ1-4,-,CAIRAGTNEKLFF,TGTGCCATCCGCGCCGGAACTAATGAAAAACTGTTTTTT
17,TRBV19,TRBD1,TRBJ1-1,once,CASSIRWDRGSRGEAFF,TGTGCCAGTAGTATAAGGTGGGACAGAGGCTCTAGAGGTGAAGCTTTCTTT
17,TRBV4-2,TRBD1,TRBJ1-5,-,CASSQGGVAGGNQPQHF,TGTGCCAGCAGCCAAGGTGGTGTCGCAGGGGGGAATCAGCCCCAGCATTTT
16,TRBV13,-,TRBJ1-4,-,CASSLGMEGLGEKLFF,TGTGCCAGCAGCTTAGGGATGGAGGGACTCGGCGAAAAACTGTTTTTT
12,TRBV9,-,TRBJ2-3,few,CASSSITDTQYF,TGTGCCAGCAGCTCAATCACAGATACGCAGTATTTT
14,TRBV4-2,-,TRBJ2-6,large,CASSPFIGANVLTF,TGTGCCAGCAGCCCGTTTATAGGGGCCAACGTCCTGACTTTC
14,TRBV5-1,TRBD1,TRBJ2-5,-,CASSPGTGRETQYF,TGCGCCAGCAGCCCGGGGACAGGGAGAGAGACCCAGTACTTC
14,TRBV7-9,TRBD1,TRBJ2-7,-,CASSLETGAYEQYF,TGTGCCAGCAGCTTAGAGACAGGGGCCTACGAGCAGTACTTC
15,TRBV15,-,TRBJ1-2,-,CATSSTGKANYGHTF,TGTGCCACCAGCAGTACTGGCAAAGCTAACTATGGCCACACCTTC
16,TRBV9,TRBD1,TRBJ2-1,few,CASSPSTGEYYNEQFF,TGTGCCAGCAGCCCCTCGACAGGGGAATACTACAATGAGCAGTTCTTC
11,TRBV6-6,-,TRBJ1-2,-,CASTQGLGYTF,TGTGCCAGTACACAGGGCCTGGGCTACACCTTC
16,TRBV4-2,TRBD2,TRBJ2-4,once,CASSQETLAGQNIQYF,TGTGCCAGCAGCCAAGAGACGCTAGCGGGACAAAACATTCAGTACTTC
16,TRBV18,-,TRBJ1-5,once,CASSPLSGRLNQPQHF,TGTGCCAGCTCACCACTATCAGGGCGTTTAAATCAGCCCCAGCATTTT
17,TRBV4-1,TRBD1,TRBJ1-4,once,CASSQDFWGQGREKLFF,TGCGCCAGCAGCCAAGATTTTTGGGGACAGGGGCGCGAAAAACTGTTTTTT
16,TRBV19,TRBD1,TRBJ1-1,-,CASSKTRTGVDTEAFF,TGTGCCAGTAGCAAGACAAGGACAGGGGTGGATACTGAAGCTTTCTTT